Listed below are T cell receptor beta chains from one sample, sequenced in a study of T cells in Graves' hyperthyroidism and ophthalmopathy. Each CDR3 protein is one row after TCRdb ran MiXCR on the multiplex PCR reads. The repertoire includes over 250,000 distinct CDR3 sequences, about 13% of them detected once, and about 37% sits in the top ten. The sample taken for sequencing was blood. Receptors were obtained from a woman aged 35 to 49 with Graves' ophthalmopathy. CDR3s include the opening cysteine and the closing phenylalanine or tryptophan. Fields, in order: V gene, CDR3 protein.

V gene: TRBV2; CDR3 protein: CASSESSRGELFF
V gene: TRBV2; CDR3 protein: CASSEPGGYGYTF
V gene: TRBV12-5; CDR3 protein: CASAVGNTEAFF
V gene: TRBV12-3/TRBV12-4; CDR3 protein: CASSFGGETQYF
V gene: TRBV20-1; CDR3 protein: CSASRLAASTDTQYF
V gene: TRBV5-6; CDR3 protein: CASSLTWTWTSGRNTDTQYF
V gene: TRBV27; CDR3 protein: CASSFSGQRLAFF
V gene: TRBV5-4; CDR3 protein: CASSFSSLPPETQYF
V gene: TRBV28; CDR3 protein: CASSLWGGSNEQYF
V gene: TRBV5-4; CDR3 protein: CASRPRRSGDKQFF
V gene: TRBV2; CDR3 protein: CASSGSGGQSPLHF
V gene: TRBV6-1; CDR3 protein: CASSYLAGVETQYF
V gene: TRBV5-1; CDR3 protein: CASSSEGFSPVPFF
V gene: TRBV7-8; CDR3 protein: CASSLVARGGEQYF
V gene: TRBV12-3/TRBV12-4; CDR3 protein: CASGRQGSYEQYF
V gene: TRBV12-3/TRBV12-4; CDR3 protein: CASMGTLDTQYF
V gene: TRBV27; CDR3 protein: CARGQGNPPLHF
V gene: TRBV18; CDR3 protein: CASSPVQGSEKLFF
V gene: TRBV2; CDR3 protein: CASVRDRKQETQYF
V gene: TRBV25-1; CDR3 protein: CASSDPIPSGTEPTYRAGELFF
V gene: TRBV4-1; CDR3 protein: CASSRTGGRTDTQYF
V gene: TRBV27; CDR3 protein: CASSYDSSVRGYTF
V gene: TRBV15; CDR3 protein: CATSRSTASLREGTDTQYF
V gene: TRBV18; CDR3 protein: CASSPQGDQPQHF
V gene: TRBV7-6; CDR3 protein: CASSLETGAYEQYF
V gene: TRBV27; CDR3 protein: CASSYPPHDRGQKETQYF
V gene: TRBV20-1; CDR3 protein: CSARAVNTDTQYF
V gene: TRBV5-6; CDR3 protein: CASSNRFQGMLAKNIQYF
V gene: TRBV4-1; CDR3 protein: CASSQGRENTEAFF